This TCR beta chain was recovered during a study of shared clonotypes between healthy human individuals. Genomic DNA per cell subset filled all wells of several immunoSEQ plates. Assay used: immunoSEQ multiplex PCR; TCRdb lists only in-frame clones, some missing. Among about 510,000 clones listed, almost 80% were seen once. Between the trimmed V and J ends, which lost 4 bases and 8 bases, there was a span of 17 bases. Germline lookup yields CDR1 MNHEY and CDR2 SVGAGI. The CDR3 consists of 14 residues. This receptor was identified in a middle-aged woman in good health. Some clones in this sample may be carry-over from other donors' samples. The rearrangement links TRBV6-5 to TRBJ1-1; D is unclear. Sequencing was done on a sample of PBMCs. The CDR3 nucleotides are TGTGCCAGCAGTTCCGGGTGGGCCCCGTGGGAAGCTTTCTTT. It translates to CASSSGWAPWEAFF.